The 7 T cell receptor beta chains listed next were all sequenced from one sample in a study of blood T cells in healthy people across ages. The authors ran a second PCR of 7 to 11 cycles using a sample-barcoded 5' primer and a J-beta primer mix. Each CDR3 protein is one row after TCRdb ran MiXCR on the 5' RACE reads. Found here are about 1,400,000 distinct CDR3 sequences, roughly 60% of them singletons; the top ten hold over 5.5%. Sequencing input: blood. These receptors were obtained from a man aged 18-30 years in good health.

The chain links TRBV27 to TRBJ2-1, with unresolved D. The germline V and J ends were trimmed by 3 bases and 9 bases, with 9 bases remaining between them. This CDR3 comprises 12 residues. The germline V gene has CDR1 MNHEY and CDR2 SMNVEV (reference sequence). CDR3 sequence (DNA): TGTGCCAGCAGTTTCCTGGGTAGTGAGCAGTTCTTC. Translating gives CASSFLGSEQFF.

The chain employs TRBV5-6 and TRBJ2-3; TRBD2 matches 8 bases. This CDR3 region has 16 residues. Looked up from germline, CDR1 is SGHDT and CDR2 is YYEEEE. Germline trimming cut 1 base from V and 11 bases from J; bases unmatched to any gene: 15. CDR3 in amino acids: CASSLRRNSYREGQYF. In DNA, the CDR3 is TGTGCCAGCAGCTTGCGCCGCAACTCCTATCGGGAGGGGCAGTATTTT.

About this clonotype itself: One end of the junction fails to match germline, which may point to a read error. The chain is built from TRBV28 and TRBJ1-5; D remains unclear. The CDR3 is made up of 11 amino acids. Germline CDR1 MDHEN, CDR2 SYDVKM. The DNA for the CDR3 is TGTGCCAGCAGTCTGGATCAGCCCCCGCATTTT. Translation gives CASSLDQPPHF.

In its sample, this clonotype was seen many times. This rearrangement joins TRBV20-1 to TRBJ2-4; D tentatively reads TRBD1 or TRBD2 (5 bases each). V was pared by 3 bases and J by 8 bases, with 17 bases between. The CDR3 consists of 14 residues. The germline gives CDR1 DFQATT, CDR2 SNEGSKA (reference sequence). The CDR3: CSASKLSGRDIQYF. CDR3 in DNA: TGCAGTGCTAGTAAATTATCGGGGCGAGACATTCAGTACTTC.

This chain links TRBV6-6 with TRBJ1-6; D may be TRBD1 (6 bases). V lost 1 base and J 10 bases, leaving 11 bases between the germline ends. CDR1 is MNHNY, CDR2 SVGAGI, per germline (reference sequence). This CDR3 spans 14 amino acids. The CDR3 sequence is CASSYFTGMSPLHF. In DNA form, the CDR3 reads TGTGCCAGCAGTTACTTTACAGGGATGTCACCCCTCCACTTT.

The rearrangement uses TRBV28 and TRBJ2-3; maybe TRBD1 (6 bases). CDR3 length equals 14 residues. V was shortened by 6 bases and J by 6 bases, with 16 bases between the two germline ends. Germline V CDR1 and CDR2: MDHEN, SYDVKM. The CDR3 DNA reads TGTGCCAGCAGGGAGGCAGGGGACGGTGATACGCAGTATTTT. Residues: CASREAGDGDTQYF.

This rearrangement joins TRBV12-3 or TRBV12-4 to TRBJ2-5; D uncertain. The V end was cut by 5 bases, the J end by 7 bases, with 11 bases between. This CDR3 region has 12 residues. Here the CDR3 DNA reads TGTGCCAGCAGTGACCTTAAGGTGACCCAGTACTTC. Its translation: CASSDLKVTQYF.